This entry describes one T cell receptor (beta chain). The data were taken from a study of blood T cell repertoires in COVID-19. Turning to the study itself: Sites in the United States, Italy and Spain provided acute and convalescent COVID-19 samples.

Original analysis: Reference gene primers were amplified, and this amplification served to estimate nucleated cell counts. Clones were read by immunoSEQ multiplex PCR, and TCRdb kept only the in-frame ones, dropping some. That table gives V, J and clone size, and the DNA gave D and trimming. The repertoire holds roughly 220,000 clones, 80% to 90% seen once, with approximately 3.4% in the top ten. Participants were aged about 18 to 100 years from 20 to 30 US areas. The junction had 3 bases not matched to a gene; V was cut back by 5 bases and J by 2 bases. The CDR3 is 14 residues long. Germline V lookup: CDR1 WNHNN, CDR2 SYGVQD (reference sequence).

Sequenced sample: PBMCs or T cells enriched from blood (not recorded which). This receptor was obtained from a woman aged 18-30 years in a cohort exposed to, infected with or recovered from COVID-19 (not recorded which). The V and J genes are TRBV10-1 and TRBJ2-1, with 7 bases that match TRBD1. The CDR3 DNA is TGCGCCAGCAGTAGAGGACAGGCCTACAATGAGCAGTTCTTC. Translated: CASSRGQAYNEQFF.